This TCR beta chain appears in the sequencing data of a study of blood T cell repertoires in COVID-19. Study context: PBMCs, B-cell-depleted T cells, or T cells provided the cDNA or gDNA that made up the material.

Trimming removed 3 bases at V and 0 bases at J, with 11 bases between. This CDR3 has 14 residues. Germline lookup yields CDR1 DFQATT and CDR2 SNEGSKA (reference sequence). This clone occurred once. TCRdb's table, derived via immunoSEQ multiplex PCR, lists solely in-frame clones and lacks some. Here the sample spans 150,000 to 200,000 clones, 65% to 85% being singletons. The sequencing sample was made of peripheral blood. This chain connects TRBV20-1 to TRBJ2-5; TRBD2 might be the D (6 bases). The sequence came from a woman aged 25 to 39 with acute or convalescent COVID-19. CDR3 DNA: TGCAGTGCTAGTCGGGGGATGGACCAAGAGACCCAGTACTTC. This encodes CSASRGMDQETQYF.